This record concerns one T cell receptor beta chain sequence. What it recognizes is unknown. The CDR3 is 15 amino acids. The ends were cut back, 11 bases at V and 3 bases at J, with 20 bases in the middle. The germline CDR1 and CDR2 sequences are SEHNR and FQNEAQ (reference sequence). RNA transcripts provided the source from which TCR beta CDR3 regions were amplified. A set of HTBI primers served as the primers for a first-round RT-PCR of the TCR CDR3. TCRdb analysed the multiplex PCR reads with MiXCR anew, one entry per CDR3 protein. The sample yields around 660,000 distinct CDR3 sequences, over 40% seen once. This record belongs to a study of T cells in Graves' hyperthyroidism and ophthalmopathy. Study findings and constraints: Most clonotypes that expanded in the thyroid above 0.001 also showed up in blood. Onset of ophthalmopathy came a median approximately 6.5 months after the model predicted it.

This rearrangement joins TRBV7-9 to TRBJ1-5; D is unclear. The receptor comes from an adult man with Graves' disease, either hyperthyroidism or ophthalmopathy (not recorded which). The sample taken for sequencing was peripheral blood or thyroid tissue (not recorded which). This CDR3 reads CAWSVPPGLNQPQHF. The CDR3 coding sequence is TGTGCCTGGAGTGTACCCCCCGGGCTCAATCAGCCCCAGCATTTT.